Sequencing of this T cell receptor beta chain was carried out in a study of blood T cell repertoires in COVID-19. Study-level background: Sites in the United States, Italy and Spain provided acute and convalescent COVID-19 samples. T cells, B-cell-depleted T cells, or PBMCs provided the cDNA or gDNA that served as material.

Produced via immunoSEQ multiplex PCR; TCRdb's table is partial and in-frame only. The sample has a few hundred thousand clones, about 91% seen once. After removal of 0 bases from V and 0 bases from J, the junction contained 2 bases not matched to a gene. This CDR3 region has 16 residues. CDR1 is SGDLS and CDR2 is YYNGEE in the germline V gene. Cohorts were based on clinical histories the participants reported. The genes are TRBV9 and TRBJ2-5; 10 bases fit TRBD2. The sequence was obtained from a woman in her thirties or forties who had recovered from COVID-19. The sample was PBMCs or T cells enriched from blood (not recorded which). The CDR3 is CASSVGSGGYQETQYF. The CDR3 DNA reads as TGTGCCAGCAGCGTAGGTAGCGGGGGGTACCAAGAGACCCAGTACTTC.